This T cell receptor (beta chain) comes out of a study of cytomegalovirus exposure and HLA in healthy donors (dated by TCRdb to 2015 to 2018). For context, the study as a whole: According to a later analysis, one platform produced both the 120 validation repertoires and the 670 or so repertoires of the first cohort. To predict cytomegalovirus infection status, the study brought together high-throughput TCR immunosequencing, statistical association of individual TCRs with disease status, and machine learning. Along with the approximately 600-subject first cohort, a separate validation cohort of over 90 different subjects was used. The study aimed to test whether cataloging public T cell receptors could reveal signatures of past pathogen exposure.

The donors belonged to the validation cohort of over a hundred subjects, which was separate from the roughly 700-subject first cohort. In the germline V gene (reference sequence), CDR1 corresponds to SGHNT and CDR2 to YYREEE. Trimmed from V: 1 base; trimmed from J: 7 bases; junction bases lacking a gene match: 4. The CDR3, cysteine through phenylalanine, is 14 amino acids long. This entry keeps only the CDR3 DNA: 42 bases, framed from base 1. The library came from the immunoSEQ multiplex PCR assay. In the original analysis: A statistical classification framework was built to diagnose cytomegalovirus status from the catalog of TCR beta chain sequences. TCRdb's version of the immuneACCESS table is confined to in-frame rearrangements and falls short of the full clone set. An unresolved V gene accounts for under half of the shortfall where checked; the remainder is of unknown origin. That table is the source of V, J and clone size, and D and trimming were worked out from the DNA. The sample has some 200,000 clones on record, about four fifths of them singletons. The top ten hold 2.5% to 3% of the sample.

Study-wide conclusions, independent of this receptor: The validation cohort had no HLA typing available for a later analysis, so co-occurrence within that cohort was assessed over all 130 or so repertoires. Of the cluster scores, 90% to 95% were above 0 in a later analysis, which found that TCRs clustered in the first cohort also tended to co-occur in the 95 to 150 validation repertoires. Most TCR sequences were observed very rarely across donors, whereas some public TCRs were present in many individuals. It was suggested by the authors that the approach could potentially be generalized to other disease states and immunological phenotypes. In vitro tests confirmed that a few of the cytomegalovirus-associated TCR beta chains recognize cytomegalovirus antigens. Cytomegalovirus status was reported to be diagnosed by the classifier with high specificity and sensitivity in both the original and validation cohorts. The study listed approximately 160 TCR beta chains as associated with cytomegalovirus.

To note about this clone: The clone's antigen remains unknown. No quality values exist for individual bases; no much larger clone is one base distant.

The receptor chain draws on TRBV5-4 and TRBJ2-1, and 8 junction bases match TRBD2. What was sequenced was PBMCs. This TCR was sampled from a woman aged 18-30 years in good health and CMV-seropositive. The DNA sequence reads TGTGCCAGCAGCTTGCGGGGGGGAGTAAATGAGCAGTTCTTC. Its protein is CASSLRGGVNEQFF.